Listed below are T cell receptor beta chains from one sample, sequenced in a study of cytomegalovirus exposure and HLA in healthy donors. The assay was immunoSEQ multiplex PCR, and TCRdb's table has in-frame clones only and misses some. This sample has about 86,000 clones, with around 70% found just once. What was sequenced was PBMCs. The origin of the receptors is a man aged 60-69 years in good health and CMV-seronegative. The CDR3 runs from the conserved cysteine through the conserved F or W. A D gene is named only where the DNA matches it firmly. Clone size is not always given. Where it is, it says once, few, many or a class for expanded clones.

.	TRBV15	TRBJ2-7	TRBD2	CATSRVAGGNHEQYF	TGTGCCACCAGCAGAGTAGCGGGAGGAAACCACGAGCAGTACTTC
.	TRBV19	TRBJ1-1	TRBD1	CASTFRQGSRKTEAFF	TGTGCCAGTACTTTTCGACAGGGGTCGCGGAAAACTGAAGCTTTCTTT
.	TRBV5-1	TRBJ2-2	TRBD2	CASSLREEGTGELFF	TGCGCCAGCAGCTTGCGGGAGGAAGGGACCGGGGAGCTGTTTTTT
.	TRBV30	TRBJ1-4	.	CAGHTSRTAGKLFF	TGTGCCGGGCATACATCGCGGACGGCGGGAAAACTGTTTTTT
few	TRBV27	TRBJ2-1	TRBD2	CASSSGLAAQFF	TGTGCCAGCAGTTCAGGACTAGCGGCGCAGTTCTTC
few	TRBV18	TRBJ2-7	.	CASSPPLAKRRLGLLEEQYF	TGTGCCAGCTCACCACCCCTGGCTAAACGACGACTCGGGTTACTAGAAGAGCAGTACTTC
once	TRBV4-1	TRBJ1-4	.	CASSQAGEKLFF	TGCGCCAGCAGCCAAGCGGGTGAAAAACTGTTTTTT
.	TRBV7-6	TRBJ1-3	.	CASSPTGGNTIYF	TGTGCCAGCAGCCCAACAGGGGGAAACACCATATATTTT
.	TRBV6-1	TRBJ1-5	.	CASSELGARNQPQHF	TGTGCCAGCAGTGAACTGGGGGCGCGCAATCAGCCCCAGCATTTT
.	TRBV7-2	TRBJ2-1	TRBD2	CASSSSGRAYNEQFF	TGTGCCAGCAGCTCTAGCGGGAGGGCCTACAATGAGCAGTTCTTC
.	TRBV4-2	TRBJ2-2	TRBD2	CASREGGASTGELFF	TGTGCCAGCCGGGAGGGGGGGGCCTCCACCGGGGAGCTGTTTTTT
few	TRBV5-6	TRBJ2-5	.	CASSFPTVQETQYF	TGTGCCAGCAGCTTCCCGACAGTCCAAGAGACCCAGTACTTC
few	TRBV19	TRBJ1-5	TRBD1	CASSIGTGGNQPQHF	TGTGCCAGTAGTATAGGGACAGGGGGCAATCAGCCCCAGCATTTT
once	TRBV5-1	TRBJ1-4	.	CASSPLAERNEKLFF	TGCGCCAGCAGCCCTTTGGCGGAACGAAATGAAAAACTGTTTTTT
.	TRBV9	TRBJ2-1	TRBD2	CASSVLPTGAGVPNEQFF	TGTGCCAGCAGCGTACTCCCCACCGGGGCGGGAGTTCCCAATGAGCAGTTCTTC
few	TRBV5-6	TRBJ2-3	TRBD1	CASSLDRGLSRDTQYF	TGTGCCAGCAGCTTGGACAGGGGCCTGAGCAGGGATACGCAGTATTTT
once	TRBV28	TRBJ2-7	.	CASSLKGREQYF	TGTGCCAGCAGTTTAAAGGGGCGTGAGCAGTACTTC
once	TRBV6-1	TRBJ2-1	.	CASRKGGTDYNEQFF	TGTGCCAGCAGGAAAGGGGGGACAGACTACAATGAGCAGTTCTTC
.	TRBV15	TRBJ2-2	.	CATSGAGLLKIGELFF	TGTGCCACCAGCGGCGCAGGACTCCTCAAGATCGGGGAGCTGTTTTTT
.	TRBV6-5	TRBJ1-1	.	CASRGGNTEAFF	TGTGCCAGCAGGGGGGGGAACACTGAAGCTTTCTTT
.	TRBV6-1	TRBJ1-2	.	CASSEAPLNYGYTF	TGTGCCAGCAGTGAAGCGCCACTTAACTATGGCTACACCTTC
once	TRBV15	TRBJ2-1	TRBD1	CATSRVAGQGWEQFF	TGTGCCACCAGCAGAGTTGCGGGACAGGGATGGGAGCAGTTCTTC
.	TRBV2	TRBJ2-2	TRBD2	CASSFGTSSSGELFF	TGTGCCAGCAGTTTCGGGACTAGTTCTTCCGGGGAGCTGTTTTTT
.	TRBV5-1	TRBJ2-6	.	CASTPEGGAGANVLTF	TGCGCCAGCACCCCGGAGGGGGGGGCTGGGGCCAACGTCCTGACTTTC
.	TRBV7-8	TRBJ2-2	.	CASSLIAVTGELFF	TGTGCCAGCAGCTTAATCGCGGTCACCGGGGAGCTGTTTTTT
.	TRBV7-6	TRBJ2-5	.	CASSLGVRPEQETQYF	TGTGCCAGCAGCTTGGGAGTTAGGCCAGAGCAAGAGACCCAGTACTTC
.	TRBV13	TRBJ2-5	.	CASSARGFQETQYF	TGTGCCAGCAGCGCCCGGGGTTTCCAAGAGACCCAGTACTTC
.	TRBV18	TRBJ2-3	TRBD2	CASSPLAGVNTDTQYF	TGTGCCAGCTCACCTCTAGCGGGAGTGAACACAGATACGCAGTATTTT
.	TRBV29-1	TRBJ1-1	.	CSAVGVTGNTEAFF	TGCAGCGCCGTTGGGGTGACAGGGAACACTGAAGCTTTCTTT
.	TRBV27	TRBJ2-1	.	CASAPGIYNEQFF	TGTGCCAGCGCCCCGGGGATATACAATGAGCAGTTCTTC
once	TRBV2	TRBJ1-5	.	CASSEGLGGKDQPQHF	TGTGCCAGCAGTGAAGGGCTGGGGGGAAAAGATCAGCCCCAGCATTTT
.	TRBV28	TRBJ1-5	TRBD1	CATLTGGHQPQHF	TGTGCCACCCTTACAGGGGGCCATCAGCCCCAGCATTTT
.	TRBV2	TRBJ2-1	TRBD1	CASIWTGGDEQFF	TGTGCCAGCATTTGGACAGGGGGTGATGAGCAGTTCTTC
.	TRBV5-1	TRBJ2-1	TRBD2	CASSQTSGSMRFF	TGCGCCAGCAGCCAGACTAGCGGGAGTATGCGGTTCTTC
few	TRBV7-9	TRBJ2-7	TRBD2	CASHSLAVVQQYF	TGTGCCAGCCACTCACTAGCGGTAGTCCAGCAGTACTTC